A single T cell receptor (beta chain) is shown here with its context. The target of this receptor is not known. Base qualities are not at hand, and no much larger clone is one base apart. CDR1 MNHEY and CDR2 SVGAGI are derived from the germline V gene. Reading from cysteine to phenylalanine, the CDR3 counts 13 amino acids. Only CDR3 DNA is held: 39 bases, read in frame from base 1. Trimming accounts for 6 bases at V and 7 bases at J, while the number of junction bases matched to no gene is 7. The immunoSEQ Assay, a bias-controlled multiplex PCR, was used to amplify TCRbeta CDR3 regions from genomic DNA. The original pipeline was this. Within the assay, amplification of reference gene primers was used to estimate how many nucleated cells each sample contained. Sequence reads were collapsed and filtered to measure the absolute abundance of every unique TCRbeta CDR3 rearrangement. For each sample, productive Simpson clonality was calculated by taking the square root of Simpson's diversity index across productive rearrangements. TCRdb limited this immuneACCESS table to in-frame rearrangements with V and J called. A share of clones is missing; checked studies link under half to unresolved V genes, and the rest is unexplained. That table supplies the V and J calls and clone size; D and trimming were determined from the DNA. This sample has over 150,000 clones in its table, and about 80% of those were observed once. The leading ten clones occupy approximately 3% of the sample.

The sample originates from a study of blood T cell repertoires in COVID-19 (dated by TCRdb to about 2020). Regarding the study in general: The collaborator samples originated in the United States, Italy and Spain and spanned the acute and convalescent phases of COVID-19. The prospective study material was composed of cDNA or gDNA derived from T cells, B-cell-depleted T cells, or PBMCs. Deeply sampled blood TCRbeta repertoires from subjects exposed to, actively infected with, or recovered from COVID-19 were included in the dataset. The repertoires were released in a freely available public database meant as a resource for research on the immune response to SARS-CoV-2. Samples came from the ongoing ImmuneRACE study (first 160 participants) plus 1,254 subjects from 6 global collaborators. The sample metadata nearly always contained a de-identified subject ID, COVID-19 status, age in years and sex. Where HLA class I and class II types were available, the types were taken from metadata supplied by the sample provider, not from assay-based typing.

In the prospective study, participants were about 18 to 100 years old, resided in 20 to 30 geographic areas of the United States, and were enrolled through a virtual design. To assign participants to cohorts, the prospective study relied on clinical history that participants themselves reported in a screening survey and a study questionnaire. ImmuneRACE Cohort 3 recovered participants were defined by two consecutive negative NP/OP PCR tests, healthcare professional clearance, or symptom resolution. Mobile phlebotomists in the prospective study collected whole blood, serum and a nasopharyngeal or oropharyngeal swab from every participant. Additional blood draws and questionnaires over an approximately two-month period could optionally be provided by prospective study participants. Before DNA extraction, blood samples from the prospective study were shipped at room temperature or frozen. What the research found in general, with its limitations: How much clinical and demographic metadata was included differed by source and by participant, and the metadata was provided uncurated.

The chain links TRBV6-5 with TRBJ1-1, and TRBD1 aligns with 8 junction nucleotides. The sequencing sample was made of PBMCs or T cells enriched from blood (not recorded which). This clonotype originated in a woman between 55 and 75 years old who had recovered from COVID-19. The encoded CDR3 is CASRGPGTGEAFF. The nucleotide sequence is TGTGCCAGCAGGGGTCCCGGGACAGGTGAAGCTTTCTTT.